The sequence of this TCR beta chain was determined in a study of Ad26.COV2.S vaccination and SARS-CoV-2 variants. Study at large: The donor participated in the COV1001 trial, in its Ad26.COV2.S arm. Study results and limitations: Estimates derived from TCR breadth and depth analyses may have underestimated total T cell responses. A substantial breadth of spike-specific CD8+ and CD4+ T cell responses after vaccination has been reported.

The CDR3 runs to 16 residues. The ends lost 0 bases at V and 0 bases at J; junction bases unmatched: 3. Germline-derived CDR1 and CDR2 are ENHRY and SYGVKD. The sample's treatment: some 19 received Ad26.COV2.S at low or high dose, single or two shots; about 5 received placebo; per-sample allocation not given. Day 63 after the first injection of vaccine or placebo was the sampling time. An Ad26 vector was used to express Wuhan-strain SARS-CoV-2 spike as the vaccine. Sequencing used immunoSEQ multiplex PCR; TCRdb keeps in-frame clones, though not all of them. The sample holds 350,000 to 400,000 clones, 75% to 90% seen once. This clone was recorded only once. The antigen remains unidentified.

The receptor's source is a person aged 18-65 years who received the Ad26.COV2.S COVID-19 vaccine or a placebo. The chain recombines TRBV10-3 with TRBJ2-5; 8 positions agree with TRBD2. The starting material was peripheral blood, obtained in a trial of Ad26.COV2.S vaccine versus placebo. CDR3 nucleotide sequence: TGTGCCATCAGTGAGTCAGAGCGGGGGAACCAAGAGACCCAGTACTTC. Translation gives CAISESERGNQETQYF.